The following is a T cell receptor (beta chain) sequence with its context. Original processing notes: Researchers report that nucleated cell counts were estimated from reference gene primer amplification. TCRdb's table, derived via immunoSEQ multiplex PCR, lists solely in-frame clones and lacks some. V and J calls and clone size come straight from that table; D and trimming were deduced from the DNA. The sample has about 59,000 clones, about 88% seen once. Germline values: CDR1 KGHDR, CDR2 SFDVKD. This CDR3 comprises 15 residues. V was clipped by 7 bases and J by 6 bases, with 21 bases between them. This sample is part of a study of blood T cell repertoires in COVID-19. Overall study: Specimens from acute and convalescent COVID-19 originated in the United States, Italy and Spain. PBMCs, B-cell-depleted T cells, or T cells were the source of the cDNA or gDNA that made up the material.

This sequence originates from a man aged 80 or over in a cohort sampled during active COVID-19. Sequencing used peripheral blood. The rearrangement links TRBV24-1 to TRBJ2-7, with D perhaps matching TRBD2 (6 bases). The CDR3 region is CATRVENRRGGEQYF. Here the CDR3 DNA reads TGTGCCACCAGGGTAGAAAACAGGAGGGGCGGCGAGCAGTACTTC.